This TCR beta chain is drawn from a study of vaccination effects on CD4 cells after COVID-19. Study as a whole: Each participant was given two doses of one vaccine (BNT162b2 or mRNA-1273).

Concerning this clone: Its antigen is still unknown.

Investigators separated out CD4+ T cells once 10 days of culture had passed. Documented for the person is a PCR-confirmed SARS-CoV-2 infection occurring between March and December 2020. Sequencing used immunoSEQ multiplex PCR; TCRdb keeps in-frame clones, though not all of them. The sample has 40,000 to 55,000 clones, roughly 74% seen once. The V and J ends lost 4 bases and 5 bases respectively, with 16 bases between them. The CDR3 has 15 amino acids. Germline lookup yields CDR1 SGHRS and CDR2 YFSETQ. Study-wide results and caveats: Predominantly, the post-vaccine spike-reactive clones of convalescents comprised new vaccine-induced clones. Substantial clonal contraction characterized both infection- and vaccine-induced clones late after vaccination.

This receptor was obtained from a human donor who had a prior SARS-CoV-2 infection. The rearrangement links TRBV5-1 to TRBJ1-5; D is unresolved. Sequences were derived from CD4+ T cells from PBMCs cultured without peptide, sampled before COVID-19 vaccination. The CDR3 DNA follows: TGCGCCAGCAGCCCAGCCCCCTACTCAGATCAGCCCCAGCATTTT. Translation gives CASSPAPYSDQPQHF.